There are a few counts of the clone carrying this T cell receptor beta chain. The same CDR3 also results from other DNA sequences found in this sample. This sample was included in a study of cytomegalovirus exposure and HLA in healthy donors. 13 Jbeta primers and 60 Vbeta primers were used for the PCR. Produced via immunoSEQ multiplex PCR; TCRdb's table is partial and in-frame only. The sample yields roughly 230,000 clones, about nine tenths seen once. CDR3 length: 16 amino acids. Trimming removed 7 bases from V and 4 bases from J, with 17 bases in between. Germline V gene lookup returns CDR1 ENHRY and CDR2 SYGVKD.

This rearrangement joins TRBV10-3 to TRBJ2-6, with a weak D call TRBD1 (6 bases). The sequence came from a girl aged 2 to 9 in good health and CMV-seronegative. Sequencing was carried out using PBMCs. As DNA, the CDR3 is TGTGCCATCACCGGGGACATCCTCTCCGGGGCCAACGTCCTGACTTTC. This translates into CAITGDILSGANVLTF.